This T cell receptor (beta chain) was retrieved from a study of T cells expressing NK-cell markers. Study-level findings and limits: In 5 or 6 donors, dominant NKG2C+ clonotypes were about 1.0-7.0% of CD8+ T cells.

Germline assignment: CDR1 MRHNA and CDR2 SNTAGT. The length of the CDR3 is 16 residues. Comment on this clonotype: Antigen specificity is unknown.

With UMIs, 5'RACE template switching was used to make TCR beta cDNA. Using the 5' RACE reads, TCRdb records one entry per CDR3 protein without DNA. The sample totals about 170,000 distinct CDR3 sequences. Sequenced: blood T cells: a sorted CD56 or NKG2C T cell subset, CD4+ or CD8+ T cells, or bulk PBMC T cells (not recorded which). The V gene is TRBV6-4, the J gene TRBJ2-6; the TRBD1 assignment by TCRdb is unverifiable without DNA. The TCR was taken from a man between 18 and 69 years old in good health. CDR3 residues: CASSQTGDEGANVLTF.